What follows are 21 T cell receptor beta chains derived from one specimen sequenced in a study of cytomegalovirus exposure and HLA in healthy donors. 60 Vbeta and 13 Jbeta primers were used in PCR. The data were produced by immunoSEQ multiplex PCR, yet TCRdb's version contains in-frame clones alone and is incomplete. The sample carries 55,000 or so clones, approximately 70% recorded once. Sequenced: PBMCs. Receptors originate from a young man in good health and CMV-seronegative.

This clone was detected a few times. The gene calls are TRBV30 and TRBJ2-7; a possible D gene is TRBD1 (6 bases). The germline V gene has CDR1 GTSNPN and CDR2 SVGIG (reference sequence). V shed 2 bases and J shed 0 bases, with 11 bases lying between them. This CDR3 is built from 14 residues. The CDR3 here is CAWSRGGLSYEQYF. The CDR3 DNA reads TGTGCCTGGAGTCGAGGGGGTCTCTCCTACGAGCAGTACTTC.

This clone was picked up a small number of times. The gene calls are TRBV28 and TRBJ1-4, with D possibly being TRBD1 (6 bases). The V end lost 5 bases, the J end lost 8 bases, and 15 bases lay between the germline ends. Germline loops: CDR1 MDHEN, CDR2 SYDVKM. This CDR3 is built from 14 residues. CDR3 sequence (DNA): TGTGCCAGCAGTGCAACAGGGTTCTGGGAAAAACTGTTTTTT. This translates into CASSATGFWEKLFF.

This clone was detected once. The chain carries TRBV7-9 and TRBJ1-5; D might be TRBD1 (6 bases). This CDR3 is 14 amino acids long. Between the trimmed V and J ends, which lost 5 bases and 1 base, there was a span of 9 bases. Per the germline V gene, CDR1 is SEHNR and CDR2 is FQNEAQ (reference sequence). CDR3 loop: CASSVGQSNQPQHF. The CDR3 DNA reads TGTGCCAGCAGCGTAGGACAGAGCAATCAGCCCCAGCATTTT.

The chain combines TRBV9 with TRBJ2-2; 11 bases line up with TRBD2. J lost 5 bases, V lost 2 bases, and 8 bases had no gene match. Germline CDR1 reads SGDLS; CDR2 reads YYNGEE. This CDR3 is built from 17 residues. Here the CDR3 reads CASSVRLAGGGTGELFF. As DNA, the CDR3 is TGTGCCAGCAGCGTCAGGCTAGCGGGAGGAGGGACCGGGGAGCTGTTTTTT.

The chain couples TRBV5-1 to TRBJ2-7, with 7 bases fitting TRBD1. Germline V gene data show CDR1 as SGHRS and CDR2 as YFSETQ. Trimming cost V 0 bases and J 7 bases; bases outside gene matches: 7. The CDR3 runs to 14 residues. The CDR3 DNA reads TGCGCCAGCAGCTTGGATACAGGGGAACGGGAGCAGTACTTC. Translated, it gives CASSLDTGEREQYF.

This chain connects TRBV7-9 to TRBJ1-6, with TRBD1 matching over 9 bases. The CDR3 is 15 residues long. CDR1 is SEHNR and CDR2 is FQNEAQ in the germline V gene (reference sequence). V was clipped by 5 bases and J by 7 bases; unmatched bases: 6. The CDR3 nucleotides read TGTGCCAGCAGCATGGGACAGGGACAAAATTCACCCCTCCACTTT. Its protein is CASSMGQGQNSPLHF.

The genes are TRBV2 and TRBJ2-5; no clear D. Germline lookup yields CDR1 SNHLY and CDR2 FYNNEI. Trimming took 5 bases from V and 4 from J, leaving 8 bases between them. There are 12 residues in the CDR3. Here the CDR3 DNA reads TGTGCCAGCAGTCTAGATCTAGAGACCCAGTACTTC. This gives the protein CASSLDLETQYF. Based on the CDR3 plus reference TRBV2 and TRBJ2-5, the full variable domain is EPEVTQTPSHQVTQMGQEVILRCVPISNHLYFYWYRQILGQKVEFLVSFYNNEISEKSEIFDDQFSVERPDGSNFTLKIRSTKLEDSAMYFCASSLDLETQYFGPGTRLLVL.

This clone appeared a single time. The rearrangement uses TRBV11-3 and TRBJ2-1; TRBD2 aligns across 7 bases. CDR1 SGHNT and CDR2 YENEEA come from the germline V gene. This CDR3 has 14 amino acids. The V and J ends lost 5 bases and 8 bases, in that order; junction bases with no gene match: 9. CDR3 DNA sequence: TGTGCCAGCAGCCCCGGACTAGGTGGGGATGAGCAGTTCTTC. Translation: CASSPGLGGDEQFF.

The CDR3 nucleotides are TGTGCCAGCAGCTGGAGCGGGAGCTCCTACAATGAGCAGTTCTTC. Amino acids: CASSWSGSSYNEQFF. The V gene is TRBV11-2, the J gene TRBJ2-1; the match to TRBD2 covers 8 bases. This CDR3 has 15 residues. Looked up from germline, CDR1 is SGHAT and CDR2 is FQNNGV. Trimming at V came to 4 bases and at J to 0 bases, leaving 2 bases not matched to a gene.

The chain carries TRBV6-1 and TRBJ1-2; D remains ambiguous. Per germline, CDR1 MNHNS and CDR2 SASEGT. V lost 2 bases, J lost 8 bases, and 18 bases lay in between. The CDR3 totals 15 residues. CDR3 DNA sequence: TGTGCCAGCAGTGAAAAGCGGGCCAGCACGCCGGGCTACACCTTC. This translates into CASSEKRASTPGYTF.

The genes are TRBV7-2 and TRBJ2-4, with 8 bases identical to TRBD1. V lost 1 base and J lost 2; bases outside the gene matches: 7. Germline CDR1 is SGHTA and CDR2 is FQGNSA. The CDR3 contains 17 residues. CDR3 sequence: CASSLVRQGAPKNIQYF. CDR3 nucleotide sequence: TGTGCCAGCAGCTTAGTTCGGCAGGGGGCGCCCAAAAACATTCAGTACTTC. Full variable domain (outside the CDR3, taken from reference TRBV7-2 and TRBJ2-4): GAGVSQSPSNKVTEKGKDVELRCDPISGHTALYWYRQSLGQGLEFLIYFQGNSAPDKSGLPSDRFSAERTGGSVSTLTIQRTQQEDSAVYLCASSLVRQGAPKNIQYFGAGTRLSVL.

CDR3 in amino acids: CAISLGLAGQETQYF. The CDR3 nucleotides read TGTGCCATCAGCCTGGGACTAGCGGGACAAGAGACCCAGTACTTC. The rearrangement links TRBV10-3 to TRBJ2-5, with 13 bases fitting TRBD2. The J segment lost 2 bases and the V segment lost 6 bases, leaving 3 bases of the junction unmatched. There are 15 residues in the CDR3. Germline CDR1 reads ENHRY; CDR2 reads SYGVKD.

This chain connects TRBV7-9 to TRBJ1-1; TRBD1 might be the D (6 bases). The CDR3 extends over 14 amino acids. V gave up 7 bases and J gave up 0 bases, with 12 bases separating them. The germline V gene encodes CDR1 SEHNR and CDR2 FQNEAQ (reference sequence). The CDR3: CASIMDRLNTEAFF. CDR3 nucleotide sequence: TGTGCCAGCATCATGGACAGATTGAACACTGAAGCTTTCTTT.

The rearrangement uses TRBV29-1 and TRBJ2-2; D unresolved. This CDR3 spans 14 amino acids. The V end lost 4 bases, the J end lost 4 bases, and 13 bases lay between the germline ends. The germline CDR1 and CDR2 sequences are SQVTM and ANQGSEA. CDR3 in amino acids: CSVAGLGGTGELFF. CDR3 nucleotides: TGCAGCGTTGCAGGATTAGGTGGCACCGGGGAGCTGTTTTTT.

The CDR3 reads CASSLGTGGTYEQYF. CDR3 bases: TGTGCCAGCAGCTTAGGGACAGGGGGGACCTACGAGCAGTACTTC. The chain recombines TRBV7-2 with TRBJ2-7; 10 positions agree with TRBD1. This CDR3 comprises 15 residues. V shed 1 base, J shed 2 bases, and the junction held 2 bases outside the gene matches. Germline V CDR1 and CDR2: SGHTA, FQGNSA.

This clone was recorded only once. V usage is TRBV11-2 and J usage is TRBJ1-1, with D unresolved. V shed 3 bases and J shed 6 bases, with 11 bases lying between them. This CDR3 has 13 amino acids. The germline V gene has CDR1 SGHAT and CDR2 FQNNGV. This CDR3 reads CASSFKLGAEAFF. For the CDR3, the DNA is TGTGCCAGCAGCTTTAAACTCGGGGCTGAAGCTTTCTTT.

CDR3 nucleotides: TGCGCCAGCAGCTTGGTCCAGGGGGAGTGGGAGCAGTACTTC. As protein: CASSLVQGEWEQYF. The chain uses TRBV5-1 and TRBJ2-7, with 7 bases aligning to TRBD1. Per the germline V gene, CDR1 is SGHRS and CDR2 is YFSETQ. Trimming took 0 bases from V and 7 from J; bases not matched to a gene: 7. The CDR3 runs 14 residues.

The sample holds a few counts of this clone. The chain combines TRBV30 with TRBJ1-1; no reliable D call. CDR1 is GTSNPN and CDR2 is SVGIG in the germline V gene (reference sequence). The CDR3 runs to 12 residues. The germline V and J ends were trimmed by 4 bases and 1 base, with 7 bases remaining between them. The CDR3 is CAWTDTNTEAFF. The DNA of the CDR3 is TGTGCCTGGACCGACACGAACACTGAAGCTTTCTTT.

V and J are TRBV6-5 and TRBJ2-5; TRBD2 aligns across 7 bases. V lost 4 bases and J lost 3; bases outside the gene matches: 5. This CDR3 contains 14 residues. Germline assignment: CDR1 MNHEY and CDR2 SVGAGI. The CDR3 DNA sequence: TGTGCCAGCAGTTCCCGTGGGGGGGAAGAGACCCAGTACTTC. Translated, it gives CASSSRGGEETQYF.

The chain combines TRBV18 with TRBJ1-3; possibly TRBD1 for D (5 bases). The V end lost 6 bases, the J end lost 2 bases, and 11 bases lay between the germline ends. This CDR3 has 14 residues. CDR1 and CDR2 (germline): KGHSH, LQKENI. The CDR3 protein is CASSLDRAGNTIYF. DNA for the CDR3: TGTGCCAGCTCCCTCGACAGAGCTGGAAACACCATATATTTT.

The genes are TRBV29-1 and TRBJ2-5; D is perhaps TRBD1 (5 bases). Germline V gives CDR1 SQVTM, CDR2 ANQGSEA. The CDR3 is 10 amino acids. V lost 7 bases to trimming and J lost 9 bases, with 12 bases between them. The CDR3 sequence is CSGTLGAQYF. The CDR3 DNA reads TGCAGCGGGACACTCGGAGCCCAGTACTTC.